This TCR beta chain was found in a study of blood T cell repertoires in COVID-19. On the study more broadly: COVID-19 samples collected from the United States, Italy and Spain covered acute and convalescent phases. In each case, the material was cDNA or gDNA derived from T cells, B-cell-depleted T cells, or PBMCs.

In the authors' workflow: From reference gene primer amplification, estimates of nucleated cell counts were derived. Repertoires were generated with immunoSEQ multiplex PCR, while TCRdb's copy carries only in-frame clones and drops some. V and J calls and clone size follow that table, whereas D and trimming were derived from the DNA. The sample includes 45,000 to 70,000 clones, roughly 82% of them seen just once. Germline CDR1 is SEHNR and CDR2 is FQNEAQ (reference sequence). V lost 0 bases and J lost 6; bases outside the gene matches: 10. The CDR3 extends over 16 amino acids. This chain joins TRBV7-9 and TRBJ1-2, with 7 bases aligning to TRBD1. This clonotype was sampled from a woman older than 75 with acute or convalescent COVID-19. The specimen was peripheral blood. The CDR3 DNA reads TGTGCCAGCAGCTTAGCGATGTCAGGGGGTAGAGATGGCTACACCTTC. It specifies CASSLAMSGGRDGYTF.